The 4 T cell receptor beta chains listed next were all sequenced from one sample in a study of T cell responses to AZD1222 COVID-19 vaccine (dated by TCRdb to the early 2020s). The library came from the immunoSEQ multiplex PCR assay. The immuneACCESS repertoire file appears here via TCRdb, limited to in-frame rearrangements. These files lack a portion of the clones; in checked studies, under half of the deficit traces to unresolved V genes, and the cause of the others is not known. This sample holds about 210,000 clones; around 92% were observed only once. The ten largest clones add up to approximately 1.4% of the sample. What the time point label conveys for this sample: baseline before first vaccination. This specimen was peripheral blood, taken on day 0 of AZD1222 vaccination. The origin of the receptors is an adult in good health.

The rearrangement links TRBV6-2 or TRBV6-3 to TRBJ1-4; a weak D match, TRBD1 (5 bases). This CDR3 is 15 amino acids long. Deletions cut 7 bases from V and 8 bases from J, with 20 bases between. Germline assignment: CDR1 MNHEY and CDR2 SVGEGT. CDR3 sequence: CASTPGPRVREKLFF. The CDR3 DNA sequence: TGTGCCAGCACCCCGGGGCCCAGGGTCCGGGAAAAACTGTTTTTT.

The rearrangement joins TRBV7-9 to TRBJ2-1; D unclear. With 4 bases removed from V and 8 bases from J, the gap between germline ends came to 12 bases. Germline V gene data show CDR1 as SEHNR and CDR2 as FQNEAQ (reference sequence). The CDR3 has 13 amino acids. CDR3 sequence (DNA): TGTGCCAGCAGCTGGACCCCTCAGGATGAGCAGTTCTTC. Amino acids: CASSWTPQDEQFF.

V is TRBV24-1 and J is TRBJ2-1; either TRBD1 or TRBD2 may supply D (6 bases each). This CDR3 contains 14 residues. V lost 3 bases and J lost 6, with 11 bases in between. The germline V gene encodes CDR1 KGHDR and CDR2 SFDVKD. CDR3 nucleotide sequence: TGTGCCACCAGTGATCCGACGGGGGCCAATGAGCAGTTCTTC. Translated, it gives CATSDPTGANEQFF.

The chain uses TRBV6-1 and TRBJ2-7; D remains unclear. CDR1 MNHNS and CDR2 SASEGT come from the germline V gene. Trimming cost V 3 bases and J 0 bases, with 9 bases left between them. The CDR3 extends over 14 amino acids. The CDR3 here is CASSEYSYSYEQYF. The CDR3 DNA reads as TGTGCCAGCAGTGAGTATAGCTACTCCTACGAGCAGTACTTC.